This T cell receptor beta chain was identified in a study of blood T cell repertoires in COVID-19. Background on the study: Acute and convalescent COVID-19 specimens originated in the United States, Italy and Spain. The cDNA or gDNA used as material had been derived from T cells, B-cell-depleted T cells, or PBMCs.

The CDR3 loop spans 18 amino acids. Trimming shortened V by 2 bases and J by 9 bases, and 23 bases separated the two germline ends. Germline-derived CDR1 and CDR2 are SEHNR and FQNEAQ (reference sequence). As processed by the authors: Reference gene primers were amplified, and this amplification served to estimate nucleated cell counts. TCRdb's table, derived via immunoSEQ multiplex PCR, lists solely in-frame clones and lacks some. V, J and clone size are taken as reported in that table, and D and trimming were inferred from the DNA itself. This sample has 8,500 to 13,000 clones, with over 65% found just once.

This sequence originates from a human donor in a cohort sampled during active COVID-19. Sequenced input: peripheral blood. This rearrangement joins TRBV7-9 to TRBJ1-6, with D possibly being TRBD1 (6 bases). In nucleotides, the CDR3 is TGTGCCAGCAGCTTATGGGGCGGTGGGCAGGGGTCCGCTTCACCCCTCCACTTT. It specifies CASSLWGGGQGSASPLHF.